What follows are 5 T cell receptor beta chains derived from one specimen sequenced in a study of cytomegalovirus exposure and HLA in healthy donors. Some clones are missing from TCRdb's copy, which holds only in-frame ones; the method was immunoSEQ multiplex PCR. The table records 280,000 or so clones, 88% of them present only once. The sequenced sample consisted of PBMCs. These receptor sequences come from a woman between 18 and 29 years old in good health and CMV-seronegative.

The CDR3 loop reads CASSFGLADPSYEQYF. The CDR3 region has the DNA TGTGCCAGCAGCTTCGGACTAGCGGACCCTTCCTACGAGCAGTACTTC. The chain is built from TRBV7-6 and TRBJ2-7, with 10 bases that match TRBD2. The CDR3 contains 16 residues. Per the germline V gene, CDR1 is SGHVS and CDR2 is FNYEAQ. Germline trimming cut 3 bases from V and 1 base from J; bases unmatched to any gene: 6. Combining the CDR3 with reference TRBV7-6 and TRBJ2-7 gives the whole variable domain GAGVSQSPRYKVTKRGQDVALRCDPISGHVSLYWYRQALGQGPEFLTYFNYEAQQDKSGLPNDRFSAERPEGSISTLTIQRTEQRDSAMYRCASSFGLADPSYEQYFGPGTRLTVT.

The CDR3 sequence is CASGQGLRLAKNIQYF. Written as DNA, the CDR3 is TGTGCCAGTGGACAGGGCCTCCGTTTAGCCAAAAACATTCAGTACTTC. V gene TRBV28 combines with J gene TRBJ2-4; 8 bases are shared with TRBD1. J gave up 0 bases and V 9 bases, and 10 bases lay outside the gene matches. The germline gives CDR1 MDHEN, CDR2 SYDVKM. The CDR3 sequence is 16 residues long.

This chain links TRBV7-8 with TRBJ2-1; TRBD2 is a possible D gene (6 bases). Per the germline V gene, CDR1 is SGHVS and CDR2 is FQNEAQ. There are 13 residues in the CDR3. Deletions cut 8 bases from V and 5 bases from J, with 13 bases between. This chain's CDR3 is CASAGPPHNEQFF. In DNA, the CDR3 is TGTGCCAGCGCGGGACCCCCACACAATGAGCAGTTCTTC. Based on the CDR3 plus reference TRBV7-8 and TRBJ2-1, the full variable domain is GAGVSQSPRYKVAKRGQDVALRCDPISGHVSLFWYQQALGQGPEFLTYFQNEAQLDKSGLPSDRFFAERPEGSVSTLKIQRTQQEDSAVYLCASAGPPHNEQFFGPGTRLTVL.

The chain has TRBV28 and TRBJ2-2; D gene unclear. The V and J ends lost 5 bases and 7 bases respectively, with 11 bases between them. The germline V gene encodes CDR1 MDHEN and CDR2 SYDVKM. The CDR3 covers 13 residues. For the CDR3, the DNA is TGTGCCAGCAGTCCGGCGCGCGGCGGGGAGCTGTTTTTT. It yields the protein CASSPARGGELFF.

The chain recombines TRBV9 with TRBJ2-7; D gene ambiguous. This CDR3 is 14 amino acids long. The germline V gene encodes CDR1 SGDLS and CDR2 YYNGEE. V dropped 0 bases and J dropped 5 bases, with 12 bases sitting between them. The CDR3 DNA reads as TGTGCCAGCAGCGTAGCCTCCTCCCTAAACGAGCAGTACTTC. This encodes CASSVASSLNEQYF.